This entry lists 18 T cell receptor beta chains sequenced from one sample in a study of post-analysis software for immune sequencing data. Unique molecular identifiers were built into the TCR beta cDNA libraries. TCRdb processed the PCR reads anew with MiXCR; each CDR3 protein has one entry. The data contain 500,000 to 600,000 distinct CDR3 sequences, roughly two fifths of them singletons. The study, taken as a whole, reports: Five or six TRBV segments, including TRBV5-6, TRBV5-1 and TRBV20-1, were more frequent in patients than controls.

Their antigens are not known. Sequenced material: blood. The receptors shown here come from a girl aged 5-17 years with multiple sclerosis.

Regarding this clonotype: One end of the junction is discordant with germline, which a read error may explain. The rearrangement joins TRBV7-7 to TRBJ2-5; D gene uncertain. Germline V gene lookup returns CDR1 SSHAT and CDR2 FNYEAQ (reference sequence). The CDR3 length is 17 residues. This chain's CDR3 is CASSRLGHVESQETQYF. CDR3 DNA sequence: TGTGCTAGCAGCCGCTTAGGTCATGTGGAGAGCCAAGAGACCCAGTACTTC.

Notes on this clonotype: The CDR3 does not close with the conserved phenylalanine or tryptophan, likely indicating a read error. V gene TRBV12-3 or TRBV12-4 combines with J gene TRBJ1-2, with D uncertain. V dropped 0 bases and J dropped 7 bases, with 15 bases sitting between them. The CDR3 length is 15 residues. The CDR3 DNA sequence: TGTGCCAGCAGTTTAGCCCCGCGTCAGCCGGGTGGCTACACCTGC. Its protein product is CASSLAPRQPGGYTC.

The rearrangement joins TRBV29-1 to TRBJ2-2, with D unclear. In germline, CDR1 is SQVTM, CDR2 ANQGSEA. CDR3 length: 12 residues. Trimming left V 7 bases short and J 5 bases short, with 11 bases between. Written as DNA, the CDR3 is TGCAGCGCTTCAATGAGGACCGGGGAGCTGTTTTTT. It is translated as CSASMRTGELFF.

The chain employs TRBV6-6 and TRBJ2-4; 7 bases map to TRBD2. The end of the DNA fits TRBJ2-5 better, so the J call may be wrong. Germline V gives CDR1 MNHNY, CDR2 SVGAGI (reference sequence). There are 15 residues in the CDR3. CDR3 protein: CASSYESGEEETQYF. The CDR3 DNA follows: TGTGCCAGCAGTTACGAAAGCGGGGAAGAGGAGACCCAGTACTTC.

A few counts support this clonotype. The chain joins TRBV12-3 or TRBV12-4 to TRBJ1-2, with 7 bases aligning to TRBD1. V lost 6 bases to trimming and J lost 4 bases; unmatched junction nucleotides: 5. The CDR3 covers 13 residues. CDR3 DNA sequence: TGTGCCAGCAGACAAGGGACAGTCTATGGCTACACCTTC. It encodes CASRQGTVYGYTF.

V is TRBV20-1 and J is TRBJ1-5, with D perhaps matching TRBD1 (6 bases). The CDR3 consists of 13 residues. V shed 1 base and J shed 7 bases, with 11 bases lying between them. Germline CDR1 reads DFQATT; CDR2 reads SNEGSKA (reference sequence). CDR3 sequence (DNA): TGCAGTGCTAGAGTACAGGGTCCCCAGCCCCAGCATTTT. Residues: CSARVQGPQPQHF.

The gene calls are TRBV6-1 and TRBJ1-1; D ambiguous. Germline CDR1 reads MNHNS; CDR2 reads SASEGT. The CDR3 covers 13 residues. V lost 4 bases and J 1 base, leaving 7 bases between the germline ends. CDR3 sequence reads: CASSGSGNTEAFF. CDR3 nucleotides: TGTGCCAGCAGTGGGTCCGGGAACACTGAAGCTTTCTTT.

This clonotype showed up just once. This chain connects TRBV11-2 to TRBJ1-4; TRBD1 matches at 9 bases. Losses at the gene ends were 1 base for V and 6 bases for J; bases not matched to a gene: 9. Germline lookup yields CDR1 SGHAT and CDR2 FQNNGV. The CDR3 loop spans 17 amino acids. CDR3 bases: TGTGCCAGCAGCTTAGCTCCGTTCCGGACAGGGGATGAAAAACTGTTTTTT. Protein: CASSLAPFRTGDEKLFF.

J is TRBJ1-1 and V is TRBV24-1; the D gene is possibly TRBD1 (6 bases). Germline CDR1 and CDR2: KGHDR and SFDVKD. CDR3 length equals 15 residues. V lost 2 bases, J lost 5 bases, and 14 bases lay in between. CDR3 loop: CATSDSGVEKTEAFF. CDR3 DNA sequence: TGTGCCACCAGTGATTCAGGGGTTGAAAAGACTGAAGCTTTCTTT.

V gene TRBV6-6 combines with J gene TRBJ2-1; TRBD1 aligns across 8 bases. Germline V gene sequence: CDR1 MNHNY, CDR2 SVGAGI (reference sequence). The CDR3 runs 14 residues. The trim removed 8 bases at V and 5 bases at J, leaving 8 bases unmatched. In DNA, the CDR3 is TGTGCCAGCTCCTACCACAGGGGGGACAATGAGCAGTTCTTC. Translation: CASSYHRGDNEQFF.

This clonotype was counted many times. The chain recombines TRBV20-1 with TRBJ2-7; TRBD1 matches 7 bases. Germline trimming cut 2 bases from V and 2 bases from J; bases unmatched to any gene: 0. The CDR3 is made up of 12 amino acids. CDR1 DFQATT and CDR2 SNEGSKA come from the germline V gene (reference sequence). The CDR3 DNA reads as TGCAGTGCTAGACAGGGGGCCTACGAGCAGTACTTC. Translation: CSARQGAYEQYF.

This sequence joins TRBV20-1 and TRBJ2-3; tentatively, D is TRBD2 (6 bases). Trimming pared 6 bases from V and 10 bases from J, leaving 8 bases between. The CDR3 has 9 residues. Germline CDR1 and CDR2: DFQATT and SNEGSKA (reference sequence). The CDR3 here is CSAGTAQYF. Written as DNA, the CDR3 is TGCAGTGCGGGGACTGCGCAGTATTTT.

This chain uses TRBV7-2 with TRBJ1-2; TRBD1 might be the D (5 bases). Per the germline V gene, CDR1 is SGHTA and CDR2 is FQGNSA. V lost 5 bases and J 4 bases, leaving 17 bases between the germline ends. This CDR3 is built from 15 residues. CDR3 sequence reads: CASSQFGREGYGYTF. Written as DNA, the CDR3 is TGTGCCAGCAGCCAATTCGGCAGGGAGGGCTATGGCTACACCTTC.

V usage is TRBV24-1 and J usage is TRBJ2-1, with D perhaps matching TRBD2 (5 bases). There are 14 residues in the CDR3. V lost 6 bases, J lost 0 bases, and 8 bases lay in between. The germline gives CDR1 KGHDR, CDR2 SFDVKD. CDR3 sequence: CATSTGSSYNEQFF. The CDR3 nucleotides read TGTGCCACCAGTACGGGGAGCTCCTACAATGAGCAGTTCTTC.

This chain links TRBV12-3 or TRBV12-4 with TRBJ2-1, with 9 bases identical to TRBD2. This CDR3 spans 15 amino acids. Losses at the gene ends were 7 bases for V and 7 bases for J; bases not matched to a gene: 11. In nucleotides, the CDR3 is TGTGCCAGCATCTATAGCGGGAGCACGGGTAATGAGCAGTTCTTC. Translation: CASIYSGSTGNEQFF.

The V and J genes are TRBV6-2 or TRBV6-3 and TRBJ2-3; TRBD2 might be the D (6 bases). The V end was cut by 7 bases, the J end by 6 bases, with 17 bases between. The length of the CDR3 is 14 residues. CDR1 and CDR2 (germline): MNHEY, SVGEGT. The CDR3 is CASNNPTRGDTQYF. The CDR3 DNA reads TGTGCCAGCAACAACCCGACTAGAGGGGATACGCAGTATTTT.

In DNA, the CDR3 is TGCGCCAGCAGCTATAAGGGGCTAGCGGGTCCCGACGAGCAGTACTTC. Its translation is CASSYKGLAGPDEQYF. The chain has TRBV4-1 and TRBJ2-7; 8 bases match TRBD2. Trimming removed 5 bases from V and 5 bases from J; junction bases left unmatched: 14. CDR1 is MGHRA, CDR2 YSYEKL, per germline. This CDR3 has 16 residues.

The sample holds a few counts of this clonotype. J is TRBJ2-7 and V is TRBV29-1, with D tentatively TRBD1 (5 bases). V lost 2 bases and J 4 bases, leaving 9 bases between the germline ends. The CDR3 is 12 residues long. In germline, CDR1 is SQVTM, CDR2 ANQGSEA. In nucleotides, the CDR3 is TGCAGCGTTGAACGCCAGGGTTACGAGCAGTACTTC. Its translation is CSVERQGYEQYF.